A selection of T cell receptor beta chains follows, all from one sample in a study of blood T cell repertoires in COVID-19. Profiled with immunoSEQ multiplex PCR; TCRdb holds only in-frame clones, not every one. This table holds about 99,000 clones, just over 85% found once. Sequences were obtained from peripheral blood. Every receptor here comes from a human donor in a cohort sampled during active COVID-19. CDR3s include the opening cysteine and the closing phenylalanine or tryptophan. The D gene is left open where the match is weak. Clone sizes are given selectively: once, few, many, or a class where the clone is expanded.

CDR3nt	CDR3aa	v_gene	j_gene	abundance	d_gene
TGTGCCAGCAGTTTGGCTCTCGGGGTCTACGAGCAGTACTTC	CASSLALGVYEQYF	TRBV28	TRBJ2-7	few	-
TGTGCCAGCAGCCCGAACTACAGGGCCAATCAGCCCCAGCATTTT	CASSPNYRANQPQHF	TRBV11-2	TRBJ1-5	-	-
TGTGCCAGCAGCACCGGACAGGGGGCAGGGACTGAAGCTTTCTTT	CASSTGQGAGTEAFF	TRBV5-4	TRBJ1-1	-	TRBD1
TGTGCCAGCAGCCAGGGCGCCGGGACCCAGTACTTC	CASSQGAGTQYF	TRBV4-2	TRBJ2-5	-	-
TGCGCCAGCAGTGGTGGACTAGCGGGATACGAGCAGTACTTC	CASSGGLAGYEQYF	TRBV10-2	TRBJ2-7	few	TRBD2
TGTGCCAGCAGCAAGGCGGCAGGGGACGGCTATGGCTACACCTTC	CASSKAAGDGYGYTF	TRBV5-5	TRBJ1-2	-	-
TGTGCCAGCAGTTACTTCAGGGGGCGGGTCAATCAGCCCCAGCATTTT	CASSYFRGRVNQPQHF	TRBV6-6	TRBJ1-5	few	TRBD1
TGTGCCAGCAGCTTAGGGGCGGCTGTTGATACGCAGTATTTT	CASSLGAAVDTQYF	TRBV7-3	TRBJ2-3	-	-
TGTGCCAGCAGCTTAGCTAGCGGGGACGGGGAGCTGTTTTTT	CASSLASGDGELFF	TRBV7-2	TRBJ2-2	-	TRBD2
TGTGCCAGTAGTCCCGACAGGCCCGACCTAGGTCAGCCCCAGCATTTT	CASSPDRPDLGQPQHF	TRBV19	TRBJ1-5	-	-
TGTGCCAGCAGCCCAGTTTCTGGGGCCAACGTCCTGACTTTC	CASSPVSGANVLTF	TRBV3-1/TRBV3-2	TRBJ2-6	-	-
TGTGCCTGGAGTGTACACAGGAATGAAAAACTGTTTTTT	CAWSVHRNEKLFF	TRBV30	TRBJ1-4	-	-
TGTGCCAGCAGTTTAGGGGGACTAGGAGGCTACACCTTC	CASSLGGLGGYTF	TRBV27	TRBJ1-2	-	-
TGTGCCAGCAGTTACTCCGACAGGGCCCCTGGCTACACCTTC	CASSYSDRAPGYTF	TRBV6-5	TRBJ1-2	-	TRBD1
TGTGCCTGGAGTGTAGGGGGTGAGCAGTTCTTC	CAWSVGGEQFF	TRBV30	TRBJ2-1	-	-
TGTGCCAGCAGCCAAGGGGTTGACAGGGCAGTCGATGGCTACACCTTC	CASSQGVDRAVDGYTF	TRBV14	TRBJ1-2	-	TRBD1
TGTGCCAGCAGTACTCAATTGAACACCGGGGAGCTGTTTTTT	CASSTQLNTGELFF	TRBV6-5	TRBJ2-2	-	-
TGTGCCAGCAGCGCAGGGATCGGGACTGAAGCTTTCTTT	CASSAGIGTEAFF	TRBV6-4	TRBJ1-1	-	-
TGTGCCAGCAGCCGCCGACGGAGCCGTGGCTATGGCTACACCTTC	CASSRRRSRGYGYTF	TRBV7-2	TRBJ1-2	many	-
TGTGCCAGCAGTCGACAGGGGAACACCGGGGAGCTGTTTTTT	CASSRQGNTGELFF	TRBV2	TRBJ2-2	once	TRBD1
TGTGCCAGCAGTGAAGTGGGGACAGGGATTAATTCACCCCTCCACTTT	CASSEVGTGINSPLHF	TRBV6-1	TRBJ1-6	-	TRBD1
TGTGCCAGCAGCACTTTCTACGAGCAGTACTTC	CASSTFYEQYF	TRBV7-9	TRBJ2-7	-	-
TGTGCCTGGAGGGCAGGGGGTATACAAAAACTGTTTTTT	CAWRAGGIQKLFF	TRBV30	TRBJ1-4	-	TRBD1
TGTGCCAGCAGTCTTGGACAGTACAATGAGCAGTTCTTC	CASSLGQYNEQFF	TRBV6-5	TRBJ2-1	-	-
TGTGCCAGCAGCGAAGGACAGGCTATTAACGAGCAGTACTTC	CASSEGQAINEQYF	TRBV2	TRBJ2-7	-	TRBD1